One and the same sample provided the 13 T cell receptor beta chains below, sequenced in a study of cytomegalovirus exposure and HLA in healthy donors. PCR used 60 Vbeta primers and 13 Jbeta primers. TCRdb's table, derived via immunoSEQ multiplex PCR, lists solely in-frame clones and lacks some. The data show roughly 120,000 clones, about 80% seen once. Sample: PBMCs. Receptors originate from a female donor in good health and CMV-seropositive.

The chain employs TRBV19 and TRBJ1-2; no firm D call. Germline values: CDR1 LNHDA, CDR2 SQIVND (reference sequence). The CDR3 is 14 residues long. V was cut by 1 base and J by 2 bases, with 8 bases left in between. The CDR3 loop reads CASSIAGGNYGYTF. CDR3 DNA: TGTGCCAGTAGTATAGCGGGTGGAAACTATGGCTACACCTTC.

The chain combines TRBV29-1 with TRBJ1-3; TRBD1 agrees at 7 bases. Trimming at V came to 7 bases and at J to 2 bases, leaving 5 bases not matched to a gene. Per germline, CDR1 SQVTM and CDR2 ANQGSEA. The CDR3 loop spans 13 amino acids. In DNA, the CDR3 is TGCAGCGCGGGGGACAGTACTGGAAACACCATATATTTT. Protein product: CSAGDSTGNTIYF.

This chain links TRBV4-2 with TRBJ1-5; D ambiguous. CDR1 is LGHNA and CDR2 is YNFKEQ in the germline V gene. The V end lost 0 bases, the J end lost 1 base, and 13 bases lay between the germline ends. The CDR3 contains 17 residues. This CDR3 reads CASSQDYQAGSNQPQHF. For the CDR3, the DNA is TGTGCCAGCAGCCAAGATTATCAGGCGGGGAGCAATCAGCCCCAGCATTTT.

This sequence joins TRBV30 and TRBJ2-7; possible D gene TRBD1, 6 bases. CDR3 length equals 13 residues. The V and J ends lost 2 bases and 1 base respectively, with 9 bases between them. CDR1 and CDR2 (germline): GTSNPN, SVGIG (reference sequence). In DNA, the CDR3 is TGTGCCTGGAGTAAAGGGGGTTCCTACGAGCAGTACTTC. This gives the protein CAWSKGGSYEQYF.

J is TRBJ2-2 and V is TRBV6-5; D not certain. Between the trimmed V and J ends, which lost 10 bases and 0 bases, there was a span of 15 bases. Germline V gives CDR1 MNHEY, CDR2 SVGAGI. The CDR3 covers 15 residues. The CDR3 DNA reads TGTGCCACCGAGAGGAGAGTCGCGAACACCGGGGAGCTGTTTTTT. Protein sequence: CATERRVANTGELFF.

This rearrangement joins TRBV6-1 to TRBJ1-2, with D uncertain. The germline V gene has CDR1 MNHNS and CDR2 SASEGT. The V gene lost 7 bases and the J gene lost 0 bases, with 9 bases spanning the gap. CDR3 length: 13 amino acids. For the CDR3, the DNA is TGTGCCAGCAAGTCAGGTACTAACTATGGCTACACCTTC. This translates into CASKSGTNYGYTF.

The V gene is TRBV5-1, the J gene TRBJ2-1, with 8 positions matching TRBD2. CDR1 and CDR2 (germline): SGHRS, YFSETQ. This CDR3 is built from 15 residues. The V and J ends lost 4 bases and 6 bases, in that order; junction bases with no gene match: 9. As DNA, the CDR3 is TGCGCCAGCAGCGTTCAGCGGGGGATATCCAATGAGCAGTTCTTC. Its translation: CASSVQRGISNEQFF.

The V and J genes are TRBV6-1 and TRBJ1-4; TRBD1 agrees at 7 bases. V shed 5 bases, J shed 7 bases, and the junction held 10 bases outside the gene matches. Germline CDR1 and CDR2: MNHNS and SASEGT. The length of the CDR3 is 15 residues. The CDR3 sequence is CASSPPGTASEKLFF. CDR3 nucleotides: TGTGCCAGCAGTCCCCCGGGGACAGCTTCTGAAAAACTGTTTTTT.

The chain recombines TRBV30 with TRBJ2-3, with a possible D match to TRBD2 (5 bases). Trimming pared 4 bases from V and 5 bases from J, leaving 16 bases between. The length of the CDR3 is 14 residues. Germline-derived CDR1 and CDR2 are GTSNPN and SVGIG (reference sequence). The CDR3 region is CAWTEGRAGDTQYF. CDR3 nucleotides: TGTGCCTGGACAGAGGGAAGAGCCGGAGATACGCAGTATTTT.

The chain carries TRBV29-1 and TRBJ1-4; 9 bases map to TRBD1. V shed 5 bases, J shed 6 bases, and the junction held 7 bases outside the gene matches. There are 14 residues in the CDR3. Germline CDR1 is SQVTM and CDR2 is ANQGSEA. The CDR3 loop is CSVTYRGRDEKLFF. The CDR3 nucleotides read TGCAGCGTTACGTACAGGGGGCGAGATGAAAAACTGTTTTTT.

Here the CDR3 reads CASSLGTGSEKLFF. The DNA for the CDR3 is TGTGCCAGCAGCTTAGGCACGGGAAGTGAAAAACTGTTTTTT. The rearrangement joins TRBV7-9 to TRBJ1-4; D unresolved. This CDR3 has 14 amino acids. Trimming took 1 base from V and 7 from J, leaving 10 bases between them. The germline V gene encodes CDR1 SEHNR and CDR2 FQNEAQ (reference sequence).

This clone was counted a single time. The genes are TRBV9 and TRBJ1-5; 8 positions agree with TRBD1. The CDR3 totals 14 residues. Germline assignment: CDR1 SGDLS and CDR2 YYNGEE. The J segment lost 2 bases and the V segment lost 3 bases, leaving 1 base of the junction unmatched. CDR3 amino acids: CASSADRGNQPQHF. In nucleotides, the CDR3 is TGTGCCAGCAGCGCGGACAGGGGCAATCAGCCCCAGCATTTT.

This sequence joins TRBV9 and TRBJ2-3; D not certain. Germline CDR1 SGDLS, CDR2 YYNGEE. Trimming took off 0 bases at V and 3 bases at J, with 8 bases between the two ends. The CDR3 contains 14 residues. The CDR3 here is CASSVAGVTDTQYF. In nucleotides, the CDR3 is TGTGCCAGCAGCGTAGCTGGAGTTACAGATACGCAGTATTTT.